A selection of T cell receptor beta chains follows, all from one sample in a study of shared clonotypes between healthy human individuals. Clones were sequenced by immunoSEQ multiplex PCR, and TCRdb holds only the in-frame ones, with some missing. The data show approximately 2,000,000 clones, over 85% seen once. Input material: naive CD8+ T cells from PBMCs. These receptors originate from a man in his late teens or twenties in good health. Some clones in this sample may be carry-over from other donors' samples. Each CDR3 is given with its conserved first and last residue. The D gene is left open where the match is weak. Size tells how often a clone was seen (once, few, many) or the class of an expanded clone, and some rows leave it out.

NA,13,TRBJ2-1,TRBV14,NA,CASNTAIYNEQFF,TGTGCCAGCAATACAGCGATCTACAATGAGCAGTTCTTC
NA,16,TRBJ2-3,TRBV9,TRBD2,CASSVSGRWGPDTQYF,TGTGCCAGCAGCGTTAGCGGGAGGTGGGGCCCAGATACGCAGTATTTT
NA,15,TRBJ2-7,TRBV19,TRBD1,CASTPSTGNWYEQYF,TGTGCCAGTACTCCCTCGACAGGGAATTGGTACGAGCAGTACTTC
once,15,TRBJ2-3,TRBV11-2,NA,CASTRQGTYTDTQYF,TGTGCCAGCACCCGTCAAGGGACGTACACAGATACGCAGTATTTT
NA,18,TRBJ2-1,TRBV11-2,NA,CASSLVPFLGVGGNEQFF,TGTGCCAGCAGCTTAGTGCCCTTTTTAGGGGTTGGTGGGAATGAGCAGTTCTTC
NA,13,TRBJ2-1,TRBV28,NA,CASSLQADSEQFF,TGTGCCAGCAGTTTACAAGCGGATAGTGAGCAGTTCTTC
NA,16,TRBJ2-7,TRBV27,TRBD2,CASSPSMGGIAYEQYF,TGTGCCAGCAGCCCATCGATGGGGGGGATCGCCTACGAGCAGTACTTC
NA,14,TRBJ2-1,TRBV28,NA,CASSYRVFPNEQFF,TGTGCCAGCAGTTACAGGGTTTTCCCCAATGAGCAGTTCTTC
NA,11,TRBJ1-4,TRBV20-1,NA,CSATRGEKLFF,TGCAGTGCTACCAGGGGTGAAAAACTGTTTTTT
NA,15,TRBJ2-2,TRBV6-6,TRBD2,CASSYGLDESGELFF,TGTGCCAGCAGTTATGGACTAGATGAGAGCGGGGAGCTGTTTTTT
NA,14,TRBJ2-1,TRBV29-1,TRBD1,CSVTGTGTRNEQFF,TGCAGCGTTACCGGGACAGGGACTCGCAATGAGCAGTTCTTC
once,13,TRBJ2-1,TRBV7-9,TRBD2,CAERTSGYNEQFF,TGTGCCGAAAGGACTAGCGGATACAATGAGCAGTTCTTC
NA,13,TRBJ2-3,TRBV4-2,NA,CASSQDVADTQYF,TGTGCCAGCAGCCAAGATGTGGCAGATACGCAGTATTTT
NA,15,TRBJ2-1,TRBV5-1,TRBD2,CASSLRLAGDNEQFF,TGCGCCAGCAGCCTGAGACTAGCGGGGGACAATGAGCAGTTCTTC
NA,14,TRBJ2-3,TRBV5-4,NA,CASSLAWDFNTQYF,TGTGCCAGCAGCTTGGCCTGGGACTTCAACACGCAGTATTTT
NA,11,TRBJ1-1,TRBV27,NA,CASSRDTEAFF,TGTGCCAGCAGCAGGGACACTGAAGCTTTCTTT
NA,16,TRBJ1-1,TRBV28,NA,CASSFNRNLGHRGAFF,TGTGCCAGCAGTTTCAACCGTAACCTGGGACACCGGGGAGCTTTCTTT
NA,19,TRBJ2-5,TRBV27,TRBD2,CASSLSGTSGSRLKETQYF,TGTGCCAGCAGTTTATCCGGGACTAGCGGGAGTAGGCTGAAAGAGACCCAGTACTTC
NA,12,TRBJ2-7,TRBV29-1,NA,CSVRDAAYEQYF,TGCAGCGTGAGGGACGCAGCCTACGAGCAGTACTTC
NA,16,TRBJ1-2,TRBV7-9,NA,CASSQHLDSSNYGYTF,TGTGCCAGCAGCCAACATCTGGACAGCTCTAACTATGGCTACACCTTC
NA,16,TRBJ2-7,TRBV11-2,TRBD2,CASSLLLAGPTYEQYF,TGTGCCAGCAGCTTACTCCTAGCGGGCCCCACCTACGAGCAGTACTTC
NA,14,TRBJ1-3,TRBV19,NA,CASSIGSSGNTIYF,TGTGCCAGTAGTATCGGGAGTTCTGGAAACACCATATATTTT
NA,14,TRBJ2-7,TRBV28,NA,CASRARGGRYEQYF,TGTGCCAGCAGGGCCCGCGGAGGGCGGTACGAGCAGTACTTC
few,13,TRBJ1-5,TRBV21-1,NA,CASSSGVNQPQHF,TGTGCCAGCAGCAGCGGGGTAAATCAGCCCCAGCATTTT
NA,13,TRBJ2-7,TRBV29-1,NA,CSVEEGNSYEQYF,TGCAGCGTTGAAGAGGGTAACTCCTACGAGCAGTACTTC
NA,12,TRBJ2-5,TRBV27,TRBD1,CATLGQGETQYF,TGTGCCACCCTAGGACAGGGAGAGACCCAGTACTTC
NA,16,TRBJ2-5,TRBV29-1,TRBD1,CSVEAWGDRGTETQYF,TGCAGCGTTGAAGCATGGGGGGACAGGGGGACGGAGACCCAGTACTTC
NA,17,TRBJ2-7,TRBV7-7,TRBD2,CASSDCSGSGRACEQYF,TGTGCCAGCAGCGACTGTTCCGGGAGCGGGAGGGCCTGTGAGCAGTACTTC
NA,13,TRBJ1-1,TRBV6-1,TRBD1,CASTGTGWPEAFF,TGTGCCAGCACTGGGACAGGGTGGCCTGAAGCTTTCTTT
NA,15,TRBJ2-1,TRBV9,TRBD2,CASSVDPAGGGEQFF,TGTGCCAGCAGCGTAGACCCAGCGGGAGGGGGTGAGCAGTTCTTC
NA,18,TRBJ2-1,TRBV27,TRBD2,CARDSTSGTQQPAPRPIF,TGTGCCAGGGATTCGACTAGCGGGACACAGCAACCAGCCCCACGCCCAATCTTC
NA,14,TRBJ1-2,TRBV6-6,NA,CASSHDGGPYGYTF,TGTGCCAGCAGCCATGACGGGGGTCCCTATGGCTACACCTTC
NA,16,TRBJ2-5,TRBV5-1,TRBD2,CASSSAGRRPQETQYF,TGCGCCAGCTCCTCAGCGGGGAGAAGACCCCAAGAGACCCAGTACTTC
NA,19,TRBJ2-1,TRBV14,NA,CASSQVDSLLPSPMNEQFF,TGTGCCAGCAGCCAAGTAGACAGCCTACTTCCCTCACCTATGAATGAGCAGTTCTTC
once,17,TRBJ2-1,TRBV7-9,TRBD2,CASSLVSSGTLYNEQFF,TGTGCCAGCAGCTTAGTCTCTAGCGGGACCTTATACAATGAGCAGTTCTTC
NA,13,TRBJ2-1,TRBV7-3,NA,CASSLGGAGEQFF,TGTGCCAGCAGCTTAGGAGGGGCCGGTGAGCAGTTCTTC
NA,12,TRBJ1-1,TRBV25-1,NA,CASSATGTEAFF,TGTGCCAGCAGTGCCACAGGGACTGAAGCTTTCTTT
NA,14,TRBJ2-1,TRBV28,TRBD1,CASSLGTGNNEQFF,TGTGCCAGCAGTTTGGGGACAGGAAACAATGAGCAGTTCTTC
NA,15,TRBJ1-5,TRBV27,TRBD1,CASSQDRSLNQPQHF,TGTGCCAGCAGTCAGGACAGGTCGCTGAATCAGCCCCAGCATTTT
NA,15,TRBJ2-1,TRBV27,TRBD2,CASTLSGLAAVEQFF,TGTGCCAGCACCCTAAGCGGGCTAGCGGCCGTTGAGCAGTTCTTC
once,15,TRBJ2-1,TRBV29-1,NA,CSVELPGPPYNEQFF,TGCAGCGTTGAACTCCCAGGACCTCCCTACAATGAGCAGTTCTTC
NA,12,TRBJ2-7,TRBV10-2,NA,CASSERAYEQYF,TGCGCCAGCAGTGAGAGGGCCTACGAGCAGTACTTC
NA,15,TRBJ1-4,TRBV6-1,TRBD1,CASSGRGPTNEKLFF,TGTGCCAGCAGTGGCAGGGGGCCGACTAATGAAAAACTGTTTTTT
NA,18,TRBJ1-2,TRBV2,NA,CASISTNPRDVELYGYTF,TGTGCCAGCATTTCCACAAATCCCCGGGACGTCGAACTCTATGGCTACACCTTC
NA,15,TRBJ2-1,TRBV14,NA,CASSPSFGPYNEQFF,TGTGCCAGCAGCCCCAGTTTTGGACCCTACAATGAGCAGTTCTTC
NA,14,TRBJ1-4,TRBV25-1,TRBD1,CASSVRDRVEKLFF,TGTGCCAGCAGTGTCCGGGACAGGGTTGAAAAACTGTTTTTT
NA,14,TRBJ2-7,TRBV28,NA,CASSLYPSGYEQYF,TGTGCCAGCAGTTTATACCCGTCGGGGTACGAGCAGTACTTC
NA,15,TRBJ1-1,TRBV19,NA,CASSPLAGQNTEAFF,TGTGCCAGTAGCCCCCTGGCGGGTCAGAACACTGAAGCTTTCTTT
NA,14,TRBJ1-2,TRBV28,NA,CASSSTTVNYGYTF,TGTGCCAGCAGTTCCACGACAGTTAACTATGGCTACACCTTC
NA,14,TRBJ2-7,TRBV19,NA,CASSIGGATYEQYF,TGTGCCAGTAGTATCGGAGGGGCCACCTACGAGCAGTACTTC
NA,15,TRBJ2-1,TRBV7-2,NA,CASSSRFGSDNEQFF,TGTGCCAGCAGCTCTCGCTTTGGGTCCGACAATGAGCAGTTCTTC
NA,17,TRBJ2-2,TRBV27,NA,CASSLQARGLFTGELFF,TGTGCCAGCAGTTTGCAGGCCAGGGGATTATTCACCGGGGAGCTGTTTTTT
NA,15,TRBJ2-7,TRBV7-9,TRBD2,CASSTRTSGNYEQYF,TGTGCCAGCAGCACCCGGACTAGCGGGAACTACGAGCAGTACTTC
once,14,TRBJ1-5,TRBV27,NA,CASGEQGINQPQHF,TGTGCCAGCGGTGAACAGGGAATCAATCAGCCCCAGCATTTT
once,17,TRBJ1-3,TRBV10-3,NA,CAISEPALGSGGNTIYF,TGTGCCATCAGTGAGCCTGCGTTAGGGAGTGGTGGAAACACCATATATTTT
NA,14,TRBJ2-7,TRBV10-3,NA,CAISVLGFGDEQYF,TGTGCCATCAGCGTACTAGGTTTCGGGGACGAGCAGTACTTC
NA,16,TRBJ2-3,TRBV15,TRBD2,CATSRGTSGNTDTQYF,TGTGCCACCAGCAGAGGGACTAGCGGGAATACAGATACGCAGTATTTT